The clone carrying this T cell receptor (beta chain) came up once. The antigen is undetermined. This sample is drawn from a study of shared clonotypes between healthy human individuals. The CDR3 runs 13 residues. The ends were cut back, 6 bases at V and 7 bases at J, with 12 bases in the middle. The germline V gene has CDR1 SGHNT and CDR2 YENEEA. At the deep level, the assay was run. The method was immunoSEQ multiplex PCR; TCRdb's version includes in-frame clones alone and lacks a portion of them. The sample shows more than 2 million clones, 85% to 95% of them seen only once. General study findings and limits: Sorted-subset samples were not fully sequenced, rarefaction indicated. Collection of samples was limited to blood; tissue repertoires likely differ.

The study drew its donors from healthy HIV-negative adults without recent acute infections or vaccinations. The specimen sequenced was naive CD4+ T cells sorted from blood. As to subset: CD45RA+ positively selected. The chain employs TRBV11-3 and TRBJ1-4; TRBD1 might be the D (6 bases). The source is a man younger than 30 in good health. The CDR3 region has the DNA TGTGCCAGCAGTCCAGGGGAAGGTGAAAAACTGTTTTTT. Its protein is CASSPGEGEKLFF.